This T cell receptor beta chain came from a study of T cells in Graves' hyperthyroidism and ophthalmopathy. Findings and limits, study-wide: Blood also carried most thyroid clonotypes expanded above 0.001.

The source material, RNA transcripts, was used to amplify TCR beta CDR3 regions. HTBI primers drove first-round RT-PCR of the TCR CDR3. TCRdb re-called the multiplex PCR reads through MiXCR, storing one row per CDR3 protein. Counted here are under 450,000 distinct CDR3 sequences, approximately 18% occurring once; the ten biggest clones make up 34%. The CDR3 extends over 14 amino acids. V gave up 5 bases and J gave up 0 bases, with 11 bases separating them. Germline V gives CDR1 MDHEN, CDR2 SYDVKM. There are many counts of this clonotype. What it recognizes is unknown. This sequence originates from a woman aged 25 to 39 with Graves' hyperthyroidism that later progressed to Graves' ophthalmopathy. Material: blood. The chain is built from TRBV28 and TRBJ2-7, with no clear D. CDR3 bases: TGTGCCAGCAGTGTCAGCGTAAACTCCTACGAGCAGTACTTC. It translates to CASSVSVNSYEQYF.